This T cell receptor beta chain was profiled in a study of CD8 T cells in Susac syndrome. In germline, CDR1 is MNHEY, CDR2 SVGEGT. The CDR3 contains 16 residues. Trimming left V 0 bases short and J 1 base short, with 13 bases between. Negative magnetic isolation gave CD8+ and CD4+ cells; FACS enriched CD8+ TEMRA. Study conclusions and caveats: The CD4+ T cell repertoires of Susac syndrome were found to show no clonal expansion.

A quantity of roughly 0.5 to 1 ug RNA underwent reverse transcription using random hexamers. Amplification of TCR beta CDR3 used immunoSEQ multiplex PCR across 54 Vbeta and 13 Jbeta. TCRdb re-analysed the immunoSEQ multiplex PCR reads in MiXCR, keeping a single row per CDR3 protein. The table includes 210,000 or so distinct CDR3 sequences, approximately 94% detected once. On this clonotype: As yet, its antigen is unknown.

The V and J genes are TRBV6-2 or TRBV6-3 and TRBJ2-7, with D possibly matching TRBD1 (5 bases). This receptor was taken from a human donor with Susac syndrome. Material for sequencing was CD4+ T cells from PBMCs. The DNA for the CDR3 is TGTGCCAGCAGTTACTCGATCGGCAGGGCGTCCTACGAGCAGTACTTC. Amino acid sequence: CASSYSIGRASYEQYF.